This T cell receptor (beta chain) was captured by sequencing in a study of immune evolution from preneoplasia to lung adenocarcinoma. Findings and caveats of the study: Normal lung had the highest top T cell clone frequencies.

Worth noting for this clone: Antigen specificity is unknown.

The germline gives CDR1 MNHEY, CDR2 SMNVEV (reference sequence). J lost 5 bases, V lost 6 bases, and 10 bases had no gene match. The CDR3 covers 15 residues. Two lung cancer pathologists independently confirmed each histologic diagnosis. Method: immunoSEQ multiplex PCR; TCRdb's copy keeps in-frame clones and lacks some. The sample has 5,700 or so clones; around 85% are singletons. The sequence derives from a person aged 50-75 years with lung adenocarcinoma. The chain carries TRBV27 and TRBJ2-3; 8 nucleotides line up with TRBD2. The specimen sequenced was FFPE normal lung tissue adjacent to the tumor. CDR3 DNA: TGTGCCAGCAGCCTTGAGGGACTAGGGGTAGATACGCAGTATTTT. It codes for CASSLEGLGVDTQYF.